These 29 T cell receptor beta chains originate from one sample sequenced in a study of T cell changes during pregnancy in multiple sclerosis. TCRdb keeps only in-frame clones here, not all; method: immunoSEQ multiplex PCR. The sample consists of some 50,000 clones, almost 95% of them appearing once. Material: peripheral blood, obtained after pregnancy. All receptors derive from a female donor with multiple sclerosis, enrolled in a pregnancy study.

The J gene is TRBJ2-3, the V gene TRBV5-4; D is perhaps TRBD1 (6 bases). This CDR3 is built from 15 residues. Germline V gene lookup returns CDR1 SGHNT and CDR2 YYREEE (reference sequence). The V and J ends lost 3 bases and 2 bases respectively, with 13 bases between them. The CDR3 sequence is CASSSTGTFTDTQYF. The CDR3 DNA follows: TGTGCCAGCAGCTCTACAGGGACCTTCACAGATACGCAGTATTTT.

This chain connects TRBV19 to TRBJ2-7, with TRBD1 matching 9 bases. Germline V gene sequence: CDR1 LNHDA, CDR2 SQIVND (reference sequence). This CDR3 is 15 amino acids long. V lost 7 bases and J lost 1; bases outside the gene matches: 8. CDR3: CASTPTGGLSYEQYF. CDR3 nucleotides: TGTGCCAGTACCCCGACAGGGGGACTTTCCTACGAGCAGTACTTC.

V is TRBV4-1 and J is TRBJ1-6; weak D call: TRBD1 (6 bases). The germline V gene encodes CDR1 MGHRA and CDR2 YSYEKL. This CDR3 spans 13 amino acids. The V end was cut by 2 bases, the J end by 8 bases, with 7 bases between. The CDR3 region has the DNA TGCGCCAGCAGCCAACAGGGGTATTCACCCCTCCACTTT. Translation: CASSQQGYSPLHF.

The V call is TRBV18, the J call TRBJ1-2, with a weak D call TRBD1 (6 bases). This CDR3 is 15 amino acids long. V gave up 3 bases and J gave up 2 bases, with 13 bases separating them. Germline lookup yields CDR1 KGHSH and CDR2 LQKENI. The CDR3 here is CASSPQATGNYGYTF. In DNA form, the CDR3 reads TGTGCCAGCTCACCCCAGGCAACAGGGAACTATGGCTACACCTTC. The whole variable domain, filled in from reference TRBV18 and TRBJ1-2, reads NAGVMQNPRHLVRRRGQEARLRCSPMKGHSHVYWYRQLPEEGLKFMVYLQKENIIDESGMPKERFSAEFPKEGPSILRIQQVVRGDSAAYFCASSPQATGNYGYTFGSGTRLTVV.

Turning to this clone: An end of the junction differs from the germline gene, which may be a read error. The V and J genes are TRBV7-2 and TRBJ2-1, with 12 positions matching TRBD2. CDR3 length: 14 residues. Germline CDR1 and CDR2: SGHTA and FQGNSA. CDR3 sequence: CASSSATSGGMSLF. CDR3 DNA sequence: TGTGCCAGCAGCTCGGCGACTAGCGGGGGTATGTCGCTCTTC.

The chain recombines TRBV7-9 with TRBJ2-3; 10 bases line up with TRBD2. Trimming removed 0 bases from V and 1 base from J; junction bases left unmatched: 1. This CDR3 is built from 16 residues. The V gene's germline CDR1 is SEHNR and CDR2 FQNEAQ (reference sequence). This CDR3 is CASSLAAGGRTDTQYF. Written as DNA, the CDR3 is TGTGCCAGCAGCTTAGCAGCGGGGGGGCGCACAGATACGCAGTATTTT. Using reference TRBV7-9 and TRBJ2-3 for the parts outside the CDR3, the full variable domain is DTGVSQNPRHKITKRGQNVTFRCDPISEHNRLYWYRQTLGQGPEFLTYFQNEAQLEKSRLLSDRFSAERPKGSFSTLEIQRTEQGDSAMYLCASSLAAGGRTDTQYFGPGTRLTVL.

The count of this clone is one. The genes are TRBV6-6 and TRBJ1-1; a weak D match, TRBD1 (6 bases). CDR3 size: 12 residues. V was shortened by 8 bases and J by 5 bases, with 12 bases between the two germline ends. Germline V gives CDR1 MNHNY, CDR2 SVGAGI (reference sequence). The CDR3 spells CASVTGWTEAFF. CDR3 DNA: TGTGCCAGCGTTACAGGGTGGACTGAAGCTTTCTTT.

The chain couples TRBV6-5 to TRBJ1-1, with a tentative D call TRBD1 (6 bases). Germline V CDR1 and CDR2: MNHEY, SVGAGI. The CDR3 runs 13 residues. V lost 6 bases to trimming and J lost 11 bases, with 19 bases between them. CDR3 sequence (DNA): TGTGCCAGCAGAGACGAGGGACAAAGAAGGGCTTTCTTT. It yields the protein CASRDEGQRRAFF.

The chain has TRBV7-3 and TRBJ1-1; 9 bases are a match to TRBD1. CDR3 size: 13 residues. Germline values: CDR1 SGHTA, CDR2 FQGTGA. V trimming: 5 bases; J trimming: 4 bases; junction bases outside the gene matches: 2. CDR3 bases: TGTGCCAGCAGCCGGACAGGGGCCACTGAAGCTTTCTTT. It translates to CASSRTGATEAFF.

This sequence joins TRBV4-1 and TRBJ2-3; 11 nucleotides align to TRBD2. V shed 2 bases and J 4 bases; nucleotides not matched to a gene: 2. Germline CDR1 and CDR2: MGHRA and YSYEKL. This CDR3 comprises 15 residues. The CDR3 spells CASSQSLAGADTQYF. The CDR3 nucleotides read TGCGCCAGCAGCCAATCACTAGCGGGGGCAGATACGCAGTATTTT.

This clone was seen a single time. This chain uses TRBV5-1 with TRBJ2-7; TRBD2 matches 7 bases. The V gene's germline CDR1 is SGHRS and CDR2 YFSETQ. CDR3 size: 12 residues. Unmatched junction bases numbered 7, after V lost 7 bases and J lost 6 bases. CDR3 bases: TGCGCCAGCGGCCATCCTAGCGGCGAGCAGTACTTC. This encodes CASGHPSGEQYF.

This clone was recorded once. The chain joins TRBV7-3 to TRBJ1-2, with D hard to call. The CDR3 spans 15 residues. Trimming removed 5 bases from V and 3 bases from J, with 16 bases in between. Germline V CDR1 and CDR2: SGHTA, FQGTGA. CDR3 loop: CASSPRRGSDYGYTF. CDR3 bases: TGTGCCAGCAGCCCCCGCCGGGGATCGGACTATGGCTACACCTTC.

The chain combines TRBV7-3 with TRBJ1-2, with 10 bases identical to TRBD1. With 3 bases clipped from V and 4 bases from J, the junction kept 8 bases outside the gene matches. CDR1 SGHTA and CDR2 FQGTGA come from the germline V gene. The CDR3 covers 16 residues. The CDR3 DNA sequence: TGTGCCAGCAGCTTGTTTGGGGACAGGGGCGTCTATGGCTACACCTTC. Its translation is CASSLFGDRGVYGYTF.

The chain uses TRBV12-1 and TRBJ1-2; the D call in the table, TRBD1, was not verified against the DNA. TRBV12-1 is classified as a pseudogene. This CDR3 comprises 15 residues. The CDR3 loop reads CASSLVTGTGGGYTF. The CDR3 DNA follows: TGTGCCAGCAGCTTGGTGACCGGGACAGGGGGAGGCTACACCTTC.

The rearrangement links TRBV7-8 to TRBJ2-3; D not certain. V was cut by 1 base and J by 2 bases, with 7 bases left in between. Germline-derived CDR1 and CDR2 are SGHVS and FQNEAQ. The CDR3 has 14 residues. The CDR3 DNA sequence: TGTGCCAGCAGCTTAGGGCTTTTCACAGATACGCAGTATTTT. This codes for CASSLGLFTDTQYF.

The V gene is TRBV7-8, the J gene TRBJ2-7, with 11 bases fitting TRBD2. CDR1 is SGHVS and CDR2 is FQNEAQ in the germline V gene. There are 14 residues in the CDR3. With 4 bases clipped from V and 6 bases from J, the junction kept 5 bases outside the gene matches. The chain's CDR3 is CASSSRLAGLEQYF. For the CDR3, the DNA is TGTGCCAGCAGCTCGAGACTAGCGGGGCTCGAGCAGTACTTC.

The chain carries TRBV6-6 and TRBJ2-5; 10 nucleotides line up with TRBD2. Germline V CDR1 and CDR2: MNHNY, SVGAGI (reference sequence). Trimming at V came to 7 bases and at J to 2 bases, leaving 4 bases not matched to a gene. This CDR3 comprises 14 residues. The CDR3 DNA is TGTGCCAGCACAAGGACTAGCGGACAAGAGACCCAGTACTTC. Translation gives CASTRTSGQETQYF.

CDR3: CASSLYRVGSYEQYF. In DNA, the CDR3 is TGTGCCAGCAGTTTATACAGGGTGGGCTCCTACGAGCAGTACTTC. The V call is TRBV27, the J call TRBJ2-7; a possible D gene is TRBD1 (6 bases). CDR1 is MNHEY, CDR2 SMNVEV, per germline (reference sequence). The CDR3 spans 15 residues. V was pared by 1 base and J by 0 bases, with 10 bases between.

The chain carries TRBV15 and TRBJ2-7; 13 bases align to TRBD2. The trim removed 2 bases at V and 6 bases at J, leaving 10 bases unmatched. This CDR3 spans 17 amino acids. CDR1 and CDR2 from the germline V gene are LNHNV and YYDKDF (reference sequence). The DNA of the CDR3 is TGTGCCACCAGCAGAAGAGGGTTGGGACTAGCGGGGCGCGAGCAGTACTTC. Translated, it gives CATSRRGLGLAGREQYF.

The chain is built from TRBV15 and TRBJ1-3; D possibly corresponds to TRBD1 (5 bases). Per the germline V gene, CDR1 is LNHNV and CDR2 is YYDKDF (reference sequence). The CDR3 has 15 amino acids. The V and J ends lost 4 bases and 0 bases respectively, with 10 bases between them. For the CDR3, the DNA is TGTGCCACCAGCAAGACAGCGTTCTCTGGAAACACCATATATTTT. This gives the protein CATSKTAFSGNTIYF.

The CDR3 bases are TGTGCCAGCAGCTTAAACGGACTAGACGGAGAGACCCAGTACTTC. It translates to CASSLNGLDGETQYF. The chain uses TRBV7-2 and TRBJ2-5, with TRBD2 matching 7 bases. V gave up 2 bases and J gave up 4 bases; unmatched junction bases: 7. The CDR3 is 15 residues long. From germline, CDR1 is SGHTA and CDR2 FQGNSA.

The rearrangement links TRBV10-3 to TRBJ1-2; tentative D call: TRBD1 (5 bases). The CDR3 loop spans 13 amino acids. Deletions cut 7 bases from V and 10 bases from J, with 19 bases between. Germline CDR1 reads ENHRY; CDR2 reads SYGVKD. CDR3 loop: CAITRVARDSYTF. The DNA of the CDR3 is TGTGCCATCACCCGGGTGGCCAGGGACTCCTACACCTTC.

The chain is built from TRBV4-2 and TRBJ2-3, with 9 bases lining up with TRBD2. J gave up 2 bases and V 4 bases, and 4 bases lay outside the gene matches. CDR1 is LGHNA and CDR2 is YNFKEQ in the germline V gene. The CDR3 covers 15 residues. The CDR3 nucleotides are TGTGCCAGCAGCCCGGCGGGGGGGTACACAGATACGCAGTATTTT. It codes for CASSPAGGYTDTQYF.

This chain connects TRBV6-1 to TRBJ1-3; D is unclear. Trimming pared 3 bases from V and 2 bases from J, leaving 5 bases between. The CDR3 contains 13 residues. The germline CDR1 and CDR2 sequences are MNHNS and SASEGT. CDR3 nucleotide sequence: TGTGCCAGCAGTGAGGCTCCTGGAAACACCATATATTTT. Translated: CASSEAPGNTIYF.

J is TRBJ2-6 and V is TRBV7-2; D ambiguous. There are 15 residues in the CDR3. CDR1 is SGHTA and CDR2 is FQGNSA in the germline V gene. The V end was cut by 2 bases, the J end by 1 base, with 6 bases between. In DNA, the CDR3 is TGTGCCAGCAGCTTAAAGAGGTCTGGGGCCAACGTCCTGACTTTC. Translated: CASSLKRSGANVLTF.

This chain uses TRBV21-1 with TRBJ1-4; the table's D call, TRBD1, was not checked against the DNA. TRBV21-1 is a documented pseudogene. The CDR3 runs to 17 residues. This CDR3 is CASSGHWTGGAYEKLFF. The CDR3 region has the DNA TGTGCCAGCAGCGGGCACTGGACAGGGGGCGCGTATGAAAAACTGTTTTTT.

In nucleotides, the CDR3 is TGTGCCAGCAGCCAGGGTAGGGGCTACACCTTC. This encodes CASSQGRGYTF. The V call is TRBV27, the J call TRBJ1-2, with D possibly being TRBD1 (5 bases). This CDR3 spans 11 amino acids. With 6 bases removed from V and 8 bases from J, the gap between germline ends came to 10 bases. Looked up from germline, CDR1 is MNHEY and CDR2 is SMNVEV (reference sequence).

This clone showed up just a few times. The J gene is TRBJ2-7, the V gene TRBV6-1; D might be TRBD2 (6 bases). Germline V gene data show CDR1 as MNHNS and CDR2 as SASEGT. V was trimmed by 5 bases and J by 3 bases, leaving 11 bases between them. The length of the CDR3 is 13 residues. This chain's CDR3 is CASSMTRSYEQYF. The CDR3 bases are TGTGCCAGCAGTATGACTAGAAGCTACGAGCAGTACTTC.

This chain connects TRBV27 to TRBJ1-6, with 9 bases lining up with TRBD1. V dropped 6 bases and J dropped 8; count of bases not matched to a gene: 8. The V gene's germline CDR1 is MNHEY and CDR2 SMNVEV (reference sequence). This CDR3 comprises 15 residues. In DNA, the CDR3 is TGTGCCAGCAGCCTTATGGGGACAGGGTATTCACCCCTCCACTTT. Translated, it gives CASSLMGTGYSPLHF.